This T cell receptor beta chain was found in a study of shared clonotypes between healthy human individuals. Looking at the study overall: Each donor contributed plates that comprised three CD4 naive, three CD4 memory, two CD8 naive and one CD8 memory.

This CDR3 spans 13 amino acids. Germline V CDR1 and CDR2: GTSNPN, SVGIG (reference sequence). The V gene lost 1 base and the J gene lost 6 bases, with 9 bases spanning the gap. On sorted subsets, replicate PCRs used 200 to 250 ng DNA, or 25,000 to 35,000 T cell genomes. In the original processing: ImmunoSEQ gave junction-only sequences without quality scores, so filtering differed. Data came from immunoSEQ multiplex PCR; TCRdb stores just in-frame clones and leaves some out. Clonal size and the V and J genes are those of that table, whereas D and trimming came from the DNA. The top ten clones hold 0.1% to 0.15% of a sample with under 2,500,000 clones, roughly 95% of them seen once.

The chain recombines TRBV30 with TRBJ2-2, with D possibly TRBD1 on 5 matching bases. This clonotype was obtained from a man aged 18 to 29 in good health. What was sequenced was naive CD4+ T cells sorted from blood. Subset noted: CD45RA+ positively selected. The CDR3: CAWSAQGPGELFF. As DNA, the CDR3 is TGTGCCTGGAGTGCCCAGGGTCCCGGGGAGCTGTTTTTT.